This T cell receptor (beta chain) is from a study of ipilimumab plus nivolumab after autologous stem cell transplantation. Study at large: Patients received a median of roughly 5 ipilimumab and roughly 8 nivolumab doses. Myeloma patients were high-risk transplant-naive or relapsed within 3 years of first autologous transplant.

Dosing: nivolumab 3 mg/kg IV, weeks 1, 4, 7, 10, then every two weeks to week 26. Trimming stripped 2 bases from V and 3 bases from J, with 26 bases between. The CDR3 extends over 19 amino acids. The germline V gene encodes CDR1 MNHEY and CDR2 SMNVEV (reference sequence). The repertoire was sequenced with immunoSEQ multiplex PCR; TCRdb's copy has only in-frame clones and lacks some. This table has about 40,000 clones, 85% to 95% appearing once. Note on this clone: Its target is not known.

Study findings and constraints: Per the authors, repertoire, Treg and microbiota data justify further study.

This clonotype was obtained from a male donor with multiple myeloma. V is TRBV27 and J is TRBJ2-7, with D maybe TRBD2 (5 bases). The source material was PBMCs, sampled in a trial of ipilimumab plus nivolumab as post-transplant consolidation. In DNA, the CDR3 is TGTGCCAGCAGTTTAAGCGGAACCCACCAGGTCCCACTATACTACGAGCAGTACTTC. Protein sequence: CASSLSGTHQVPLYYEQYF.